A selection of T cell receptor beta chains follows, all from one sample in a study of beta chain features in type 1 diabetes. Using immunoSEQ multiplex PCR, the repertoire was profiled, and TCRdb retains in-frame clones only, with some absent. The repertoire holds about 180,000 clones, with around an eighth as singletons. The sample taken for sequencing was central memory CD4+ T cells from blood. These receptors came from a woman aged 18-29 years in good health. Both conserved end residues are part of each CDR3. D genes are given only for firm matches. Size is stated for part of the rows, as once, few or many counts, or as a class when the clone is expanded.

TRBD2 TRBJ2-3 few TRBV7-2 CASRFSGTDTQYF TGTGCCAGCAGATTTAGCGGGACCGATACGCAGTATTTT
NA TRBJ2-1 NA TRBV9 CASSVEQAANEQFF TGTGCCAGCAGCGTAGAGCAAGCGGCAAATGAGCAGTTCTTC
NA TRBJ1-2 NA TRBV2 CAGAGHYGYTF TGTGCCGGAGCGGGGCACTATGGCTACACCTTC
NA TRBJ1-2 NA TRBV15 CATSRDTLYGYTF TGTGCCACCAGCAGGGACACCCTCTATGGCTACACCTTC
NA TRBJ1-2 few TRBV7-9 CASSLGTFYGYTF TGTGCCAGCAGCTTAGGAACATTCTATGGCTACACCTTC
TRBD1 TRBJ1-2 NA TRBV11-2 CASRSDRGNYGYTF TGTGCCAGCAGGTCGGACAGGGGTAACTATGGCTACACCTTC
NA TRBJ1-1 few TRBV5-4 CASSLATPMNTEAFF TGTGCCAGCAGCTTGGCAACACCCATGAACACTGAAGCTTTCTTT
NA TRBJ2-2 NA TRBV9 CASSVALRQNTGELFF TGTGCCAGCAGCGTAGCTCTGCGACAGAACACCGGGGAGCTGTTTTTT
TRBD2 TRBJ2-1 few TRBV7-2 CASASGGVYNEQFF TGTGCCAGCGCTAGCGGAGGGGTTTACAATGAGCAGTTCTTC
NA TRBJ1-2 few TRBV4-1 CASSSPGQGNYGYTF TGCGCCAGCAGCTCCCCTGGCCAGGGTAACTATGGCTACACCTTC
NA TRBJ2-6 few TRBV5-6 CASSLNGAGANVLTF TGTGCCAGCAGCTTGAACGGGGCTGGGGCCAACGTCCTGACTTTC
NA TRBJ2-2 few TRBV9 CASSVLAATGELFF TGTGCCAGCAGCGTTCTAGCTGCAACGGGGGAGCTGTTTTTT
TRBD1 TRBJ1-2 NA TRBV19 CASSPRDRAGYTF TGTGCCAGTAGTCCCCGGGACAGGGCCGGCTACACCTTC
NA TRBJ2-3 NA TRBV7-2 CASSRQADTQYF TGTGCCAGCAGCAGGCAGGCAGATACGCAGTATTTT
TRBD2 TRBJ2-1 few TRBV7-2 CASTLAGSYNEQFF TGTGCCAGCACTCTAGCGGGGTCCTACAATGAGCAGTTCTTC
TRBD1 TRBJ2-7 NA TRBV5-4 CASSLGTGNYEQYF TGTGCCAGCAGCCTCGGGACAGGGAACTACGAGCAGTACTTC
TRBD1 TRBJ2-1 NA TRBV2 CASGGQVYNEQFF TGTGCCAGCGGAGGACAGGTCTACAATGAGCAGTTCTTC
NA TRBJ1-2 NA TRBV15 CATSRSGQALGGYTF TGTGCCACCAGCAGATCGGGACAAGCCCTAGGGGGCTACACCTTC
NA TRBJ1-2 NA TRBV28 CASIGGLYGYTF TGTGCCAGCATCGGGGGGCTTTATGGCTACACCTTC
TRBD1 TRBJ1-5 few TRBV30 CAWNPGQGFGQPQHF TGTGCCTGGAACCCGGGACAGGGGTTCGGTCAGCCCCAGCATTTT
TRBD1 TRBJ2-7 NA TRBV5-1 CASSLGDRGSYEQYF TGCGCCAGCAGCTTGGGGGACAGGGGATCCTACGAGCAGTACTTC
NA TRBJ2-7 NA TRBV6-5 CASSYSPESSYEQYF TGTGCCAGCAGTTACTCCCCGGAGAGCTCCTACGAGCAGTACTTC
TRBD2 TRBJ2-3 many TRBV7-2 CASSPGTSSTDTQYF TGTGCCAGCAGCCCTGGGACTAGCAGCACAGATACGCAGTATTTT
TRBD2 TRBJ2-2 few TRBV11-3 CASSPLAGAVGELFF TGTGCCAGCAGCCCACTAGCGGGAGCCGTCGGGGAGCTGTTTTTT
TRBD1 TRBJ1-4 NA TRBV7-3 CASSPGDSSNEKLFF TGTGCCAGCAGCCCAGGGGACAGTTCAAATGAAAAACTGTTTTTT
NA TRBJ1-2 few TRBV21-1 CASSKGRGQSYGYTF TGTGCCAGCAGCAAAGGCAGGGGGCAGAGCTATGGCTACACCTTC
TRBD1 TRBJ2-5 NA TRBV7-9 CASSPRDSYQTQYF TGTGCCAGCAGCCCCCGGGACAGCTACCAAACCCAGTACTTC
NA TRBJ2-7 NA TRBV15 CATSRDRGGFDEQYF TGTGCCACCAGCAGAGATCGTGGAGGGTTCGACGAGCAGTACTTC
NA TRBJ1-1 few TRBV30 CAWSRYRALGTEAFF TGTGCCTGGAGTAGGTACAGGGCATTGGGAACTGAAGCTTTCTTT
NA TRBJ2-7 NA TRBV15 CATSRTGREQYF TGTGCCACCAGCAGGACAGGGAGGGAGCAGTACTTC
NA TRBJ1-2 few TRBV7-3 CASSLMSGGGYTF TGTGCCAGCAGCTTAATGTCGGGGGGTGGCTACACCTTC
NA TRBJ2-7 NA TRBV5-1 CASSLDRAGGEQYF TGCGCCAGCAGCCTGGACAGGGCGGGAGGGGAGCAGTACTTC
TRBD2 TRBJ2-7 NA TRBV9 CASSIGTSGTYEQYF TGTGCCTCTTCGATCGGGACTAGCGGGACCTACGAGCAGTACTTC
NA TRBJ1-1 NA TRBV18 CASSPRGSAEAFF TGTGCCAGCTCACCACGGGGCAGTGCTGAAGCTTTCTTT
NA TRBJ1-1 few TRBV28 CASSLGQGKAEAFF TGTGCCAGCAGTCTCGGGCAGGGGAAGGCTGAAGCTTTCTTT
NA TRBJ1-1 NA TRBV7-2 CASSLQGYTEAFF TGTGCCAGCAGCTTGCAGGGGTACACTGAAGCTTTCTTT
NA TRBJ2-1 NA TRBV6-1 CASTVRTYNEQFF TGTGCCAGCACAGTCAGGACCTACAATGAGCAGTTCTTC
NA TRBJ2-2 few TRBV27 CASSSRKPTGELFF TGTGCCAGCAGTTCGAGAAAGCCAACCGGGGAGCTGTTTTTT
TRBD1 TRBJ1-1 few TRBV2 CASSEQGAGTEAFF TGTGCCAGCAGTGAACAGGGGGCTGGCACTGAAGCTTTCTTT
NA TRBJ2-6 few TRBV27 CASSFGGTGANVLTF TGTGCCAGCAGTTTTGGGGGGACTGGGGCCAACGTCCTGACTTTC
TRBD2 TRBJ2-7 NA TRBV9 CASSFGGGPYYEQYF TGTGCCAGCAGCTTCGGGGGGGGGCCCTACTACGAGCAGTACTTC
NA TRBJ2-5 NA TRBV7-9 CASSLSRETQYF TGTGCCAGCAGCTTATCCCGAGAGACCCAGTACTTC
NA TRBJ2-7 NA TRBV15 CATSRDLIGGGYEQYF TGTGCCACCAGCAGAGATCTCATCGGGGGAGGCTACGAGCAGTACTTC
TRBD1 TRBJ1-2 NA TRBV7-9 CASSPTGTANYGYTF TGTGCCAGCAGCCCTACCGGGACAGCCAACTATGGCTACACCTTC
TRBD1 TRBJ1-2 few TRBV28 CASSTQGVGGYTF TGTGCCAGCAGTACACAGGGGGTGGGAGGCTACACCTTC